A selection of T cell receptor beta chains follows, all from one sample in a study of beta chain features in type 1 diabetes. Clones were sequenced by immunoSEQ multiplex PCR, and TCRdb holds only the in-frame ones, with some missing. This sample carries approximately 15,000 clones, about 72% of them seen once, and the ten largest clones take roughly 0.34%. Sequenced input: stem cell memory CD4+ T cells from blood. Receptor source: a woman aged 18-29 years with type 1 diabetes. CDR3s include the opening cysteine and the closing phenylalanine or tryptophan. Fields, in order: J gene, V gene, clone size, D gene, CDR3 DNA, CDR3 protein. The D gene is left open where the match is weak. Clone size is not always given. Where it is, it says once, few, many or a class for expanded clones.

>TRBJ1-1|TRBV19|.|.
TGTGCCAGTACCCTCGGGAACACTGAAGCTTTCTTT
CASTLGNTEAFF
>TRBJ2-7|TRBV14|few|TRBD2
TGTGCCAGCAGCCGATTACCGGGACTAGCGGGAATCGAGCAGTACTTC
CASSRLPGLAGIEQYF
>TRBJ2-1|TRBV9|few|.
TGTGCCAGCAGCGTTCAAGCCGGGAAAAGCTCCTACAATGAGCAGTTCTTC
CASSVQAGKSSYNEQFF
>TRBJ2-1|TRBV7-2|.|TRBD2
TGTGCCAGCAGTTCTAGCGGGACCCTCACCTACAATGAGCAGTTCTTC
CASSSSGTLTYNEQFF
>TRBJ2-1|TRBV7-8|few|TRBD2
TGTGCCAGCAGCCCCCTAGCGGGAGGGATCTCCTACAATGAGCAGTTCTTC
CASSPLAGGISYNEQFF
>TRBJ2-7|TRBV29-1|.|TRBD2
TGCAGCGTCTCCAGTGGCCTAGCGGGAGGGCCGGGTTACGAGCAGTACTTC
CSVSSGLAGGPGYEQYF
>TRBJ2-7|TRBV5-4|.|.
TGTGCCAGCAGCCCAAGCGCGGGACCGCCCTCCTACGAGCAGTACTTC
CASSPSAGPPSYEQYF
>TRBJ2-7|TRBV18|.|TRBD1
TGTGCCAGCTCACCTCTCCCGGGACAGGGTTTAAGCGCCTACGAGCAGTACTTC
CASSPLPGQGLSAYEQYF
>TRBJ1-5|TRBV9|once|TRBD1
TGTGCCAGCAGCGCTCGGGGACAGCCTCATCAGCCCCAGCATTTT
CASSARGQPHQPQHF
>TRBJ2-1|TRBV5-1|.|.
TGCGCCAGCAGCTTGGGCAGGGCCCACAATGAGCAGTTCTTC
CASSLGRAHNEQFF
>TRBJ1-4|TRBV7-9|.|TRBD1
TGTGCCAGCAGCTCGGGACAGGGTTCTGAAAAACTGTTTTTT
CASSSGQGSEKLFF